Sequencing of this T cell receptor (beta chain) was carried out in a study of T cells expressing NK-cell markers. This CDR3 is 16 amino acids long. Germline CDR1 reads LGHNA; CDR2 reads YSLEER. Following a re-call of the 5' RACE reads, TCRdb has one entry per CDR3 protein and lacks DNA. This sample's table has 440,000 or so distinct CDR3 sequences. The chain uses TRBV4-3 and TRBJ2-2. Material: blood T cells: a sorted CD56 or NKG2C T cell subset, CD4+ or CD8+ T cells, or bulk PBMC T cells (not recorded which). The TCR originated in a woman aged 18-70 years in good health. Here the CDR3 reads CASSQDLGLETGELFF.